This record concerns one TCR beta chain sequence. Its antigen is not known. The sample originates from a study of cytomegalovirus exposure and HLA in healthy donors. V was cut by 0 bases and J by 8 bases, with 19 bases left in between. The CDR3 runs to 16 residues. Germline V gives CDR1 MNHEY, CDR2 SVGAGI. Study results and limitations: Fewer N-insertions than the roughly 670-donor mean were reportedly shown by an Asian-associated ancestry cluster in a later analysis.

The PCR contained 60 Vbeta and 13 Jbeta primers. Repertoires were generated with immunoSEQ multiplex PCR, while TCRdb's copy carries only in-frame clones and drops some. The table has about 130,000 clones, 60% to 80% seen once. The specimen sequenced was PBMCs. This TCR was sampled from a male donor in good health and CMV-seronegative. The gene calls are TRBV6-5 and TRBJ1-2; D is possibly TRBD1 (5 bases). CDR3 sequence reads: CASSYSGSGDIGGYTF. In DNA form, the CDR3 reads TGTGCCAGCAGTTACTCGGGATCGGGGGATATCGGAGGCTACACCTTC.